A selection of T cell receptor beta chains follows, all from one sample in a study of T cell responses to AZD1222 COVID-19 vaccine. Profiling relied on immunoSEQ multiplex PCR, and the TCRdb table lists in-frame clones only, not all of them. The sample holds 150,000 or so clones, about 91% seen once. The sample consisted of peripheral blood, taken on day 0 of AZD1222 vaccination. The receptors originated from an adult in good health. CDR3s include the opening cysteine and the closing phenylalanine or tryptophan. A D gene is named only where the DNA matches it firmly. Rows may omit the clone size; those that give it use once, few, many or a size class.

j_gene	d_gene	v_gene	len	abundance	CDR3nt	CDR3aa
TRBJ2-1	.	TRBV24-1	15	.	TGTGCCACCAGTGACCTCAGGGGGGCCTACAATGAGCAGTTCTTC	CATSDLRGAYNEQFF
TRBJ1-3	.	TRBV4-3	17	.	TGCGCCAGCAGCCAAGATTGGAATAGGGTTACTGGAAACACCATATATTTT	CASSQDWNRVTGNTIYF
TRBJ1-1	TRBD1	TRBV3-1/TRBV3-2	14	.	TGTGCCAGCAGCCGGGACAGACTGAACACTGAAGCTTTCTTT	CASSRDRLNTEAFF
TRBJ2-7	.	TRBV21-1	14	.	TGTGCCAGCAGCAATCTAGGAGGGGTCTACGAGCAGTACTTC	CASSNLGGVYEQYF
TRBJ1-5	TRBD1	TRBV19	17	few	TGTGCCAGTAGCCGAATACAACAGGGGGGTAGCAATCAGCCCCAGCATTTT	CASSRIQQGGSNQPQHF
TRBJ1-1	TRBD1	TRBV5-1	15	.	TGCGCCAGCAGCGCGGACGGGACAGGGGGAACTGAAGCTTTCTTT	CASSADGTGGTEAFF
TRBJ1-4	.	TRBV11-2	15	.	TGTGCCAGCAGCTCTAGGGGGACCTCTAATGAAAAACTGTTTTTT	CASSSRGTSNEKLFF
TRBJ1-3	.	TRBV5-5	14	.	TGTGCCAGCAGCTTGTACAGCTCTGGAAACACCATATATTTT	CASSLYSSGNTIYF
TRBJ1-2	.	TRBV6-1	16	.	TGTGCCAGCAGTGAAGCGTCGGGGGGTCGGGGCTATGGCTACACCTTC	CASSEASGGRGYGYTF
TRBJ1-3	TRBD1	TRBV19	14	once	TGTGCCAGTAGTACGGACAGGGGCAGAGGCACCATATATTTT	CASSTDRGRGTIYF
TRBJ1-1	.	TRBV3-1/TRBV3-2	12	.	TGTGCCGCAGGACAGATGAACACTGAAGCTTTCTTT	CAAGQMNTEAFF
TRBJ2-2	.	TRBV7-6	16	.	TGTGCCAGCAGCTCAGGGGCTAGTTCGATCACCGGGGAGCTGTTTTTT	CASSSGASSITGELFF
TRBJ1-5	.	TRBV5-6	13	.	TGTGCCAGCAGCTTGGGGGCGGGTCAGCCCCAGCATTTT	CASSLGAGQPQHF